Following are 10 T cell receptor beta chains from one sample sequenced in a study of human T cells and chemical hapten exposure. TCRdb reprocessed the RACE reads via MiXCR and lists one record per CDR3 protein. The profile shows approximately 80,000 distinct CDR3 sequences, about 10% of them singletons. Time point meaning: patch test 2, 6 weeks after DPC sensitization. Documented treatment: therapeutic diphenylcyclopropenone sensitization with weekly scalp DPC. The specimen was whole blood, collected in connection with sensitization to the hapten diphenylcyclopropenone (DPC). These receptors were collected from a woman between 50 and 59 years old with alopecia areata. Some clones in this sample may be carry-over from other donors' samples.

The chain recombines TRBV28 with TRBJ2-2; the D call may be TRBD1 or TRBD2 (5 bases each). The germline V gene encodes CDR1 MDHEN and CDR2 SYDVKM. Between the trimmed V and J ends, which lost 5 bases and 4 bases, there was a span of 14 bases. CDR3 length equals 15 residues. The CDR3 region has the DNA TGTGCCAGCAGTGAGAGGGGAAGATTCACCGGGGAGCTGTTTTTT. Its protein product is CASSERGRFTGELFF.

Many counts were recorded for this clonotype. The gene calls are TRBV12-3 or TRBV12-4 and TRBJ1-2; D perhaps matches TRBD1 (6 bases). V was shortened by 6 bases and J by 2 bases, with 10 bases between the two germline ends. This CDR3 is 13 amino acids long. This chain's CDR3 is CASSPTGNYGYTF. The CDR3 coding sequence is TGTGCCAGCAGCCCGACAGGAAACTATGGCTACACCTTC.

This clonotype has only a few counts. The genes are TRBV12-3 or TRBV12-4 and TRBJ1-6, with D unresolved. CDR3 size: 12 residues. V lost 7 bases and J lost 10, with 11 bases in between. In nucleotides, the CDR3 is TGTGCCAGCAATTACATGAAGTCACCCCTCCACTTT. It yields the protein CASNYMKSPLHF.

The chain is built from TRBV6-5 and TRBJ2-1, with TRBD2 matching over 11 bases. CDR3 size: 16 residues. In germline, CDR1 is MNHEY, CDR2 SVGAGI. V shed 7 bases, J shed 5 bases, and the junction held 10 bases outside the gene matches. The CDR3 spells CASKQAGTSGNNEQFF. CDR3 DNA: TGTGCCAGCAAACAAGCCGGGACTAGCGGAAACAATGAGCAGTTCTTC.

The rearrangement links TRBV7-6 to TRBJ2-7; TRBD1 or TRBD2 may be the D gene (5 bases each). In germline, CDR1 is SGHVS, CDR2 FNYEAQ. Trimming left V 5 bases short and J 6 bases short, with 20 bases between. The CDR3 runs 15 residues. The CDR3 loop reads CASSPQPGPTGEQYF. The CDR3 DNA is TGTGCCAGCAGCCCCCAACCGGGGCCCACGGGCGAGCAGTACTTC. Complete variable domain (other parts from reference TRBV7-6 and TRBJ2-7): GAGVSQSPRYKVTKRGQDVALRCDPISGHVSLYWYRQALGQGPEFLTYFNYEAQQDKSGLPNDRFSAERPEGSISTLTIQRTEQRDSAMYRCASSPQPGPTGEQYFGPGTRLTVT.

This clonotype was recorded many times. The CDR3, as DNA: TGTGCCAGCAGCTCACGGAAGGGCGGGAGGTCTTACGCCGGGGAGCTGTTTTTT. Its translation is CASSSRKGGRSYAGELFF. The chain is built from TRBV7-8 and TRBJ2-2, with 8 bases matching TRBD2. The J segment lost 6 bases and the V segment lost 4 bases, leaving 16 bases of the junction unmatched. Per the germline V gene, CDR1 is SGHVS and CDR2 is FQNEAQ. The length of the CDR3 is 18 residues. Full variable domain (remainder filled in from reference TRBV7-8 and TRBJ2-2): GAGVSQSPRYKVAKRGQDVALRCDPISGHVSLFWYQQALGQGPEFLTYFQNEAQLDKSGLPSDRFFAERPEGSVSTLKIQRTQQEDSAVYLCASSSRKGGRSYAGELFFGEGSRLTVL.

The chain uses TRBV6-6 and TRBJ1-5; D not certain. The germline CDR1 and CDR2 sequences are MNHNY and SVGAGI (reference sequence). V lost 0 bases, J lost 5 bases, and 11 bases lay in between. CDR3 length: 15 amino acids. CDR3 loop: CASSYSLGPDQPQHF. As DNA, the CDR3 is TGTGCCAGCAGTTACTCGCTTGGCCCCGATCAGCCCCAGCATTTT.

The chain has TRBV25-1 and TRBJ2-7; no clear D. V lost 6 bases to trimming and J lost 3 bases, with 9 bases between them. Germline CDR1 is MGHDK and CDR2 is SYGVNS. There are 12 residues in the CDR3. The CDR3 sequence is CASRSWGYEQYF. The DNA of the CDR3 is TGTGCCAGCAGGAGCTGGGGCTACGAGCAGTACTTC.

This clonotype was counted ten times or more. The V call is TRBV5-5, the J call TRBJ2-7, with a tentative D call TRBD1 (6 bases). Trimming removed 2 bases from V and 0 bases from J, with 12 bases in between. CDR3 length equals 15 residues. The germline gives CDR1 SGHKS, CDR2 YYEKEE (reference sequence). The CDR3 coding sequence is TGTGCCAGCAGCTTTGAGACAGGCCGCTCCTACGAGCAGTACTTC. As protein: CASSFETGRSYEQYF.

This clonotype was seen a few times. V and J are TRBV28 and TRBJ2-2, with TRBD2 matching 7 bases. V dropped 6 bases and J dropped 7; count of bases not matched to a gene: 11. The CDR3 extends over 15 amino acids. The germline gives CDR1 MDHEN, CDR2 SYDVKM. CDR3: CASSPWEGWNGELFF. The CDR3 nucleotides read TGTGCCAGCAGCCCTTGGGAGGGATGGAACGGGGAGCTGTTTTTT.